This T cell receptor beta chain was found in a study of T cell repertoires in cytomegalovirus infection. This clonotype has ten or more counts. Its antigen is not known. TCRdb reanalysed the reads using MiXCR and keeps one entry per CDR3 protein. This table has approximately 340,000 distinct CDR3 sequences, approximately 32% appearing once. CDR1 is LNHDA and CDR2 is SQIVND in the germline V gene (reference sequence). The CDR3 consists of 14 residues. Trimming removed 7 bases from V and 3 bases from J, with 13 bases in between. This sequence joins TRBV19 and TRBJ1-5, with D possibly being TRBD1 (6 bases). The origin of this receptor is a human donor in good health (CMV status not recorded). Some clones in this sample may be carry-over from other donors' samples. The sample in question was cultured PBMCs, obtained from culture after CMV antigen stimulation. The CDR3 sequence is CASTLQGNNQPQHF. CDR3 nucleotide sequence: TGTGCCAGTACCTTACAGGGAAACAATCAGCCCCAGCATTTT.